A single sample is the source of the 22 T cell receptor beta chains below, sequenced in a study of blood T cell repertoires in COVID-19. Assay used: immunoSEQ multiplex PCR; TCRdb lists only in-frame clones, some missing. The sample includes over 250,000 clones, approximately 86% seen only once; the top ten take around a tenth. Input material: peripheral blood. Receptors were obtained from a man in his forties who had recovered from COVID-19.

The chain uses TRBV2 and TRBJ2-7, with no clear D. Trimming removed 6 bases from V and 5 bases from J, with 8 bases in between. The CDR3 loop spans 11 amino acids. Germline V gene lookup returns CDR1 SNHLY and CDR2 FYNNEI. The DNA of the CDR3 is TGTGCCAGCAGCCCCCTCCACGAGCAGTACTTC. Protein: CASSPLHEQYF.

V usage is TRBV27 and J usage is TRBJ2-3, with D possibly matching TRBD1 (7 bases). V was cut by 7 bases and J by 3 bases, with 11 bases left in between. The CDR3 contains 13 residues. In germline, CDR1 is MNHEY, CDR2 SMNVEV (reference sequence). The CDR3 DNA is TGTGCCAGCACTCAGGGGGGAACAGATACGCAGTATTTT. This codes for CASTQGGTDTQYF.

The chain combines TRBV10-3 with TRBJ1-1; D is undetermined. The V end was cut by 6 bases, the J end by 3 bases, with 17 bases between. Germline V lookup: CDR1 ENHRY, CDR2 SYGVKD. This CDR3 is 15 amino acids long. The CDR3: CAIRPAGQRDTEAFF. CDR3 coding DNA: TGTGCCATCAGGCCCGCGGGCCAGAGGGACACTGAAGCTTTCTTT.

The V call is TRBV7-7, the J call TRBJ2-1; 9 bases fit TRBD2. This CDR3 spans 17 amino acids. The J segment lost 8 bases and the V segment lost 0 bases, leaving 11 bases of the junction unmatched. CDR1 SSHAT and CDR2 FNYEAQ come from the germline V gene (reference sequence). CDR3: CASSLALLAGEGHEQFF. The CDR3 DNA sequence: TGTGCCAGCAGCTTAGCGCTCTTAGCGGGAGAAGGCCATGAGCAGTTCTTC.

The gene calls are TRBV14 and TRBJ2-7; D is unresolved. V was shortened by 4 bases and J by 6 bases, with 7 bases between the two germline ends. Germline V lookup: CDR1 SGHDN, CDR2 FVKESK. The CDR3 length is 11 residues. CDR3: CASSPWLEQYF. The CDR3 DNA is TGTGCCAGCAGCCCCTGGCTCGAGCAGTACTTC.

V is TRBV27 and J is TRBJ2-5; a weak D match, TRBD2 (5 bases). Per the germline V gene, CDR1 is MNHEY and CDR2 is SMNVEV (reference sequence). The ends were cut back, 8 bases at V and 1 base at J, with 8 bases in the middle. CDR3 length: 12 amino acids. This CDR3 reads CASAGSQETQYF. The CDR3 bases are TGTGCCAGCGCGGGTTCCCAAGAGACCCAGTACTTC.

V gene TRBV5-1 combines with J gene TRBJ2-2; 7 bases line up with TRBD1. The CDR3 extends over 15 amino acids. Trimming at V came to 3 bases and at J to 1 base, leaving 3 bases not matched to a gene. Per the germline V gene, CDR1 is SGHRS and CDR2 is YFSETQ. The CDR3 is CASSSRDRNTGELFF. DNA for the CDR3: TGCGCCAGCAGCTCCCGGGACAGGAACACCGGGGAGCTGTTTTTT.

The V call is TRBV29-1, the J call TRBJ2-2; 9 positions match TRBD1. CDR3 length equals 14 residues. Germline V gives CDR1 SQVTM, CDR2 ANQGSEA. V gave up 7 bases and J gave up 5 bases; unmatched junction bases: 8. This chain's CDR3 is CSALTGTGTGELFF. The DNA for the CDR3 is TGCAGCGCCTTAACCGGGACAGGGACCGGGGAGCTGTTTTTT.

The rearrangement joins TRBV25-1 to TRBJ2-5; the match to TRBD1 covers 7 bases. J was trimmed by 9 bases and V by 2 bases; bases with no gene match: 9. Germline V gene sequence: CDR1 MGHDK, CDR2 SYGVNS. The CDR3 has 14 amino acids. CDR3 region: CASSESGTDRSQYF. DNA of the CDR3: TGTGCCAGCAGTGAAAGTGGGACAGACAGGTCCCAGTACTTC.

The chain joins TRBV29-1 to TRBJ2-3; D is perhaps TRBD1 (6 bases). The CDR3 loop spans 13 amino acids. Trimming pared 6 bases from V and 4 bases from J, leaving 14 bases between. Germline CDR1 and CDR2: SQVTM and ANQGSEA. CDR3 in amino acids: CSVEIQGPDTQYF. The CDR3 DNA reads TGCAGCGTCGAGATACAGGGCCCAGATACGCAGTATTTT.

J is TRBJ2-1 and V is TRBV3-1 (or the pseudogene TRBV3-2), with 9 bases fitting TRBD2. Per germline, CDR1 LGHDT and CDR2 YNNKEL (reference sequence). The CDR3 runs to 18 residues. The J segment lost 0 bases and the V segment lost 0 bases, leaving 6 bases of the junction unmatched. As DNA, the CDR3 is TGTGCCAGCAGCCAAGATCAGACGCGGGGGGGCTCCTACAATGAGCAGTTCTTC. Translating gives CASSQDQTRGGSYNEQFF.

The CDR3 DNA sequence: TGTGCCAGCAGTACGGGTCACTCCATTGCGGGCTACACCTTC. This sequence encodes CASSTGHSIAGYTF. The chain has TRBV25-1 and TRBJ1-2; D ambiguous. Germline V gene sequence: CDR1 MGHDK, CDR2 SYGVNS. This CDR3 contains 14 residues. V lost 5 bases, J lost 8 bases, and 18 bases lay in between.

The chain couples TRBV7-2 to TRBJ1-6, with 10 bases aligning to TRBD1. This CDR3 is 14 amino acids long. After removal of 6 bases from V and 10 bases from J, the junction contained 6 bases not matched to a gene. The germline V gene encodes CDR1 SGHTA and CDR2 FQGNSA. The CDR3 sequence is CASSPDRGISPLHF. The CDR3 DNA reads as TGTGCCAGCAGTCCGGACAGGGGGATATCACCCCTCCACTTT.

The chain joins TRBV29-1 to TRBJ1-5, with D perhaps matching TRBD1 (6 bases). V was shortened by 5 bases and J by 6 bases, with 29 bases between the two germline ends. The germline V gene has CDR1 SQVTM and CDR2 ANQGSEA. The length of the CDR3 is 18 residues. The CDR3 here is CSVSPRMCRGLLVQPQHF. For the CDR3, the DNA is TGCAGCGTTTCCCCCCGTATGTGCAGGGGTTTATTAGTTCAGCCCCAGCATTTT.

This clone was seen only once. CDR3 residues: CASSYRQGAGVVTYEQYF. For the CDR3, the DNA is TGTGCCAGCAGTTACAGACAGGGGGCCGGTGTGGTTACCTACGAGCAGTACTTC. The rearrangement uses TRBV6-2 or TRBV6-3 and TRBJ2-7, with TRBD1 matching over 10 bases. CDR3 length equals 18 residues. The V and J ends lost 2 bases and 2 bases, in that order; junction bases with no gene match: 12. Per the germline V gene, CDR1 is MNHEY and CDR2 is SVGEGT.

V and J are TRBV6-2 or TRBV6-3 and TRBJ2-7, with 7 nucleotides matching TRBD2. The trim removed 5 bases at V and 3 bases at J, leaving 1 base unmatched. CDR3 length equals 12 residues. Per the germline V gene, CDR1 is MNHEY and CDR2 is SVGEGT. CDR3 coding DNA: TGTGCCAGCAGTGGCGGGGGCTACGAGCAGTACTTC. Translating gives CASSGGGYEQYF.

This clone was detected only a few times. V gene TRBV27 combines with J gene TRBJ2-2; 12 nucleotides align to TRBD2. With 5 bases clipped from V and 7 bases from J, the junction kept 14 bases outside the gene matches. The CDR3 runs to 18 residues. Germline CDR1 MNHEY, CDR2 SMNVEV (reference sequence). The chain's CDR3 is CASSREGLAGRVGGELFF. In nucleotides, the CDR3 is TGTGCCAGCAGTCGGGAAGGACTAGCGGGACGAGTGGGCGGGGAGCTGTTTTTT.

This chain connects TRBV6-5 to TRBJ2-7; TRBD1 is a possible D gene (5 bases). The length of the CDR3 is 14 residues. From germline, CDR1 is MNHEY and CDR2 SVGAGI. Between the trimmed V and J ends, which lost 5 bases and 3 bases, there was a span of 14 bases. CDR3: CASSRTIDSYEQYF. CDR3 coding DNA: TGTGCCAGCAGTCGCACGATCGACAGCTACGAGCAGTACTTC.

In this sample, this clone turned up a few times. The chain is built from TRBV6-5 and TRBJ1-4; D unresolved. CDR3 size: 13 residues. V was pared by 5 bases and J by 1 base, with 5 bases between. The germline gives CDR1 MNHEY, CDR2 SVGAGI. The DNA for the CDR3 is TGTGCCAGCAGTACATTAACTAATGAAAAACTGTTTTTT. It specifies CASSTLTNEKLFF.

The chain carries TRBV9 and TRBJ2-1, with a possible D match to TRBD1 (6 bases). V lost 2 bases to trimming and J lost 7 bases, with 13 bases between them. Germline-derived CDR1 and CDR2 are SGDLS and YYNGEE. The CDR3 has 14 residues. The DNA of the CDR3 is TGTGCCAGCAGCGTGCAGGGGTTGGGGAATGAGCAGTTCTTC. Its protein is CASSVQGLGNEQFF.

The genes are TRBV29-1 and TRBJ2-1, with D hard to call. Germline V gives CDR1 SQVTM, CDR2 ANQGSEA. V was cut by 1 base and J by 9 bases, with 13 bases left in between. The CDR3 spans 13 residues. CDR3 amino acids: CSVEVSGFGEQFF. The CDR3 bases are TGCAGCGTTGAAGTATCCGGTTTCGGTGAGCAGTTCTTC.

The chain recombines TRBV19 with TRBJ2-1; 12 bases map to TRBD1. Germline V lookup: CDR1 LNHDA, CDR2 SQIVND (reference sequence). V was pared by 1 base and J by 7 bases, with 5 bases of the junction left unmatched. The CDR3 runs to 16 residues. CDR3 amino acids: CASSIVPGQGANEQFF. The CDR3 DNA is TGTGCCAGTAGTATAGTACCGGGACAGGGGGCGAATGAGCAGTTCTTC.